The 16 T cell receptor beta chains below come from one sample, sequenced in a study of blood T cell repertoires in COVID-19 (dated by TCRdb to about 2020). The protocol used for the library was the immunoSEQ multiplex PCR assay. What TCRdb holds here is the immuneACCESS table cut down to in-frame rearrangements. Part of the clones is not present; checked against another copy, under half of the missing clones reflect an unresolved V gene, and the others are unexplained. For this sample there are around 300,000 clones; more than 80% appear just once. Of the sample, roughly 3.9% falls within the top ten clones. Input material: peripheral blood. Receptor source: a woman between 35 and 50 years old with acute or convalescent COVID-19.

The V and J genes are TRBV5-1 and TRBJ2-1; TRBD1 agrees at 12 bases. V lost 2 bases, J lost 10 bases, and 10 bases stayed unmatched. Looked up from germline, CDR1 is SGHRS and CDR2 is YFSETQ. CDR3 length: 16 residues. The CDR3 nucleotides read TGCGCCAGCAGCTTAACCGGGACAGGGGGCGTCTGGGAGCAGTTCTTC. Its translation is CASSLTGTGGVWEQFF.

The chain has TRBV6-1 and TRBJ1-2; 8 bases align to TRBD1. The CDR3 covers 15 residues. The trim removed 0 bases at V and 4 bases at J, leaving 4 bases unmatched. Germline V gene sequence: CDR1 MNHNS, CDR2 SASEGT. CDR3 loop: CASSEAGQAFYGYTF. In DNA, the CDR3 is TGTGCCAGCAGTGAAGCGGGACAGGCTTTCTATGGCTACACCTTC.

V is TRBV6-5 and J is TRBJ2-1; weak D call: TRBD1 (6 bases). The CDR3 covers 14 residues. Trimming left V 0 bases short and J 3 bases short, with 6 bases between. The germline V gene encodes CDR1 MNHEY and CDR2 SVGAGI. The CDR3 reads CASSYSQGYNEQFF. The CDR3, as DNA: TGTGCCAGCAGTTACTCACAGGGCTACAATGAGCAGTTCTTC.

CDR3 DNA: TGTGCCAGCAGCTTAGGACAAGGGGGTACCTACGAGCAGTACGTC. Its translation is CASSLGQGGTYEQYV. This rearrangement joins TRBV7-2 to TRBJ2-7, with D perhaps matching TRBD1 (6 bases). Germline CDR1 and CDR2: SGHTA and FQGNSA. The CDR3 extends over 15 amino acids. V lost 1 base and J lost 2, with 12 bases in between.

The chain joins TRBV19 to TRBJ1-2; 7 bases are shared with TRBD1. This CDR3 spans 17 amino acids. In germline, CDR1 is LNHDA, CDR2 SQIVND (reference sequence). V gave up 2 bases and J gave up 4 bases; unmatched junction bases: 13. CDR3 sequence: CASSILGSTGQSYGYTF. The CDR3 nucleotides read TGTGCCAGTAGTATACTAGGATCGACAGGGCAGTCCTATGGCTACACCTTC.

This clone occurred once. Additional DNA sequences in this sample encode the identical CDR3. In nucleotides, the CDR3 is TGTGCCAGCAGCTCCGGACAGGGCCCCTATGGCTACACCTTC. Amino acid sequence: CASSSGQGPYGYTF. V gene TRBV5-6 combines with J gene TRBJ1-2; 8 positions match TRBD1. V was pared by 3 bases and J by 4 bases, with 5 bases of the junction left unmatched. CDR1 and CDR2 from the germline V gene are SGHDT and YYEEEE. This CDR3 spans 14 amino acids.

This clone was detected a few times. This chain links TRBV15 with TRBJ1-4; D is unclear. Germline loops: CDR1 LNHNV, CDR2 YYDKDF (reference sequence). Trimming cost V 0 bases and J 0 bases, with 11 bases left between them. The CDR3 is 17 amino acids. This chain's CDR3 is CATSRDIQVTTNEKLFF. Here the CDR3 DNA reads TGTGCCACCAGCAGAGATATCCAGGTTACAACTAATGAAAAACTGTTTTTT. Filled out from reference TRBV15 and TRBJ1-4, the complete variable domain reads DAMVIQNPRYQVTQFGKPVTLSCSQTLNHNVMYWYQQKSSQAPKLLFHYYDKDFNNEADTPDNFQSRRPNTSFCFLDIRSPGLGDTAMYLCATSRDIQVTTNEKLFFGSGTQLSVL.

This chain connects TRBV6-1 to TRBJ2-5, with TRBD1 matching over 9 bases. Per the germline V gene, CDR1 is MNHNS and CDR2 is SASEGT. Losses at the gene ends were 0 bases for V and 5 bases for J; bases not matched to a gene: 7. The CDR3 has 16 residues. As DNA, the CDR3 is TGTGCCAGCAGTGAAGCGACGGGACAGGGTTGGGAGACCCAGTACTTC. Amino acids: CASSEATGQGWETQYF.

V and J are TRBV7-8 and TRBJ2-7, with 8 bases matching TRBD2. J lost 2 bases, V lost 7 bases, and 10 bases had no gene match. The CDR3 loop spans 15 amino acids. Germline CDR1 and CDR2: SGHVS and FQNEAQ. CDR3 nucleotide sequence: TGTGCCAGCAAAGAGCGGGGGAGCCCAACCTACGAGCAGTACGTC. It yields the protein CASKERGSPTYEQYV.

This chain links TRBV3-1 (or the pseudogene TRBV3-2) with TRBJ1-4, with D hard to call. The CDR3 extends over 13 amino acids. The germline V and J ends were trimmed by 1 base and 7 bases, with 7 bases remaining between them. From germline, CDR1 is LGHDT and CDR2 YNNKEL (reference sequence). The CDR3 region is CASSQGGREKLFF. CDR3 coding DNA: TGTGCCAGCAGCCAAGGAGGGCGTGAAAAACTGTTTTTT.

V is TRBV6-6 and J is TRBJ2-5; 10 bases map to TRBD2. V was clipped by 6 bases and J by 3 bases; unmatched bases: 1. CDR1 is MNHNY, CDR2 SVGAGI, per germline (reference sequence). The CDR3 loop spans 13 amino acids. The CDR3 bases are TGTGCCAGCAGGCTAGCGGGGGAAGAGACCCAGTACTTC. Translation: CASRLAGEETQYF.

This chain connects TRBV5-1 to TRBJ2-1, with a possible D match to TRBD2 (5 bases). The CDR3 totals 15 residues. Deletions cut 0 bases from V and 3 bases from J, with 10 bases between. Germline V lookup: CDR1 SGHRS, CDR2 YFSETQ. The CDR3 protein is CASSLVGEGYNEQFF. The CDR3 DNA is TGCGCCAGCAGCTTGGTCGGGGAAGGCTACAATGAGCAGTTCTTC.

CDR3: CASSNIDRGAGYTF. CDR3 DNA: TGTGCCAGCAGTAATATTGACAGGGGCGCCGGCTACACCTTC. This rearrangement joins TRBV25-1 to TRBJ1-2; 8 nucleotides agree with TRBD1. The V and J ends lost 5 bases and 8 bases, in that order; junction bases with no gene match: 10. Germline V CDR1 and CDR2: MGHDK, SYGVNS. CDR3 length: 14 amino acids.

V and J are TRBV12-3 or TRBV12-4 and TRBJ1-5, with TRBD1 identical over 9 bases. The CDR3 has 13 residues. V dropped 5 bases and J dropped 5; count of bases not matched to a gene: 1. Here the CDR3 DNA reads TGTGCCAGCAGTCGGACAGGGGATCAGCCCCAGCATTTT. It specifies CASSRTGDQPQHF.

V gene TRBV11-1 combines with J gene TRBJ2-1; D is unresolved. Germline CDR1 reads SGHAT; CDR2 reads FQDESV (reference sequence). The CDR3 consists of 16 residues. Trimming stripped 3 bases from V and 0 bases from J, with 12 bases between. DNA of the CDR3: TGTGCCAGCAGCTTTCGTACTTCAAGCTCCTACAATGAGCAGTTCTTC. It yields the protein CASSFRTSSSYNEQFF.

V gene TRBV27 combines with J gene TRBJ1-5, with D maybe TRBD1 (6 bases). This CDR3 has 14 residues. V was pared by 2 bases and J by 3 bases, with 8 bases between. Germline assignment: CDR1 MNHEY and CDR2 SMNVEV (reference sequence). The CDR3 sequence: CASSLGQPNQPQHF. In nucleotides, the CDR3 is TGTGCCAGCAGTTTAGGACAGCCCAATCAGCCCCAGCATTTT.